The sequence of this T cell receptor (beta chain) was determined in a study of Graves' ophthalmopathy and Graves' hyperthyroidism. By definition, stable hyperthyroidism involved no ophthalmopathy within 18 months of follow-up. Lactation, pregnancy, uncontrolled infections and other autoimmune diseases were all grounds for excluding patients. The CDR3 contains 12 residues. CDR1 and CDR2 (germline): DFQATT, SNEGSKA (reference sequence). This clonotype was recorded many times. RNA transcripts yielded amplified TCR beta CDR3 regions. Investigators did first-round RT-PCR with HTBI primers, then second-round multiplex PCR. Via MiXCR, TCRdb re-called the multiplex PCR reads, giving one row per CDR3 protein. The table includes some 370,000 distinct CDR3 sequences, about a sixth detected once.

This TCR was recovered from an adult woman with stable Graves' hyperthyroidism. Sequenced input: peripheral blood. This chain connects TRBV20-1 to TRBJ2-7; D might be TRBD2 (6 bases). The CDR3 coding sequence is TGCTCGAGGGACTCCCGCTCCTACGAGCAGTACTTC. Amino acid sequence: CSRDSRSYEQYF.